This TCR beta chain was retrieved from a study of blood T cell repertoires in COVID-19. Study-level information: The United States, Italy and Spain supplied acute and convalescent COVID-19 samples. The cDNA or gDNA used as material had been derived from T cells, B-cell-depleted T cells, or PBMCs.

The germline V gene encodes CDR1 MNHEY and CDR2 SVGEGT. This CDR3 contains 15 residues. Unmatched junction bases numbered 8, after V lost 5 bases and J lost 2 bases. Authors' analysis steps: Reference gene primer amplification gave nucleated cell count estimates. The data were produced by immunoSEQ multiplex PCR, yet TCRdb's version contains in-frame clones alone and is incomplete. The V and J calls and clone size were taken over from that table, and D and trimming were inferred from the DNA. The sample contains 200,000 to 250,000 clones, 82% of which appear only once. This chain connects TRBV6-2 or TRBV6-3 to TRBJ2-7; TRBD2 agrees at 8 bases. The receptor was isolated from a woman in her 70s with COVID-19, enrolled during active disease. The sequencing input was peripheral blood. Written as DNA, the CDR3 is TGTGCCAGCAGTCGTCCGGGACTAGGTCCCTACGAGCAGTACTTC. Amino acid sequence: CASSRPGLGPYEQYF.